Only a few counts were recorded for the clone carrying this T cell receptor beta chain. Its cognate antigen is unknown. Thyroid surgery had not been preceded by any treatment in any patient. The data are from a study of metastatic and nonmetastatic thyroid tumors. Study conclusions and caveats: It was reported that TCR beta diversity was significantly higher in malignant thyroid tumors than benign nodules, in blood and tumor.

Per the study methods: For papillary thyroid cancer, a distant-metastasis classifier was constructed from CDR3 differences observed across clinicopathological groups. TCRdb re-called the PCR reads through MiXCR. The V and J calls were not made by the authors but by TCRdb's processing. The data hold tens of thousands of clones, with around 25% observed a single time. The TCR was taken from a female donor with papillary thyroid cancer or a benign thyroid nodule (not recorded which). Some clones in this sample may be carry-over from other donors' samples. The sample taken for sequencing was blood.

The CDR3, as DNA: TGTGCCATACATGGGAACACTGAAGCTTTCTTT. It specifies CAIHGNTEAFF. The chain links TRBV6-1 to TRBJ1-1; D is unresolved. The ends were cut back, 10 bases at V and 1 base at J, with 7 bases in the middle. This CDR3 is built from 11 residues. Germline V gives CDR1 MNHNS, CDR2 SASEGT.